This TCR beta chain was sequenced for a study of siplizumab effects on memory and regulatory T cells. TCRdb's copy holds only in-frame clones and misses some; the assay was immunoSEQ multiplex PCR. Among approximately 82,000 clones, roughly 87% were seen once, and the ten largest hold 1.5%. Per germline, CDR1 SGHNT and CDR2 YYREEE (reference sequence). This CDR3 has 13 amino acids. Between the trimmed V and J ends, which lost 8 bases and 1 base, there was a span of 12 bases. The rearrangement links TRBV5-4 to TRBJ1-1; D is ambiguous. The TCR comes from a human donor in good health. Sequenced input: Tregs sorted from blood. The CDR3 sequence is CASQMGRNTEAFF. As DNA, the CDR3 is TGTGCCAGTCAAATGGGCCGGAACACTGAAGCTTTCTTT.